This T cell receptor beta chain was recorded in a study of T cells in Graves' hyperthyroidism and ophthalmopathy. CDR3 length: 15 residues. With 0 bases removed from V and 0 bases from J, the gap between germline ends came to 11 bases. Germline CDR1 and CDR2: DFQATT and SNEGSKA (reference sequence). RNA transcripts were the template for amplifying TCR beta CDR3 regions. A set of HTBI primers served as the primers for a first-round RT-PCR of the TCR CDR3. TCRdb re-analysed the multiplex PCR reads in MiXCR, keeping a single row per CDR3 protein. The sample yields around 760,000 distinct CDR3 sequences, approximately 36% seen once.

The source is a woman between 35 and 50 years old with Graves' hyperthyroidism. V usage is TRBV20-1 and J usage is TRBJ1-1, with D tentatively TRBD1 (5 bases). The sequencing input was blood. CDR3 sequence: CSARDQGRLNTEAFF. CDR3 bases: TGCAGTGCTAGAGATCAGGGCCGCTTGAACACTGAAGCTTTCTTT.